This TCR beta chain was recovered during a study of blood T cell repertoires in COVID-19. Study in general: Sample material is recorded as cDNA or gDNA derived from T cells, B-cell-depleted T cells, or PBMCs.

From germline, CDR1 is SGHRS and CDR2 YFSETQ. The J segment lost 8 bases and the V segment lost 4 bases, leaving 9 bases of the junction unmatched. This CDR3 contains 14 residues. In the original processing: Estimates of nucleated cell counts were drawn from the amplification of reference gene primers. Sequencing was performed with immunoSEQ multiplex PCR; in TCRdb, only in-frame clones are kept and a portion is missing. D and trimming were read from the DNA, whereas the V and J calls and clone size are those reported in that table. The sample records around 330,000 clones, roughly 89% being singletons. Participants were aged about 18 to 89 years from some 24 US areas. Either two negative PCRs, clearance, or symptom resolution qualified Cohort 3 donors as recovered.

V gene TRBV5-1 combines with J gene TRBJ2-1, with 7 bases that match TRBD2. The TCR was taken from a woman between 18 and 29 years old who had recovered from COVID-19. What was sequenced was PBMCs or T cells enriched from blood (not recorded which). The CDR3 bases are TGCGCCAGCAGCGCACAGACTAGCAGGGATGAGCAGTTCTTC. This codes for CASSAQTSRDEQFF.